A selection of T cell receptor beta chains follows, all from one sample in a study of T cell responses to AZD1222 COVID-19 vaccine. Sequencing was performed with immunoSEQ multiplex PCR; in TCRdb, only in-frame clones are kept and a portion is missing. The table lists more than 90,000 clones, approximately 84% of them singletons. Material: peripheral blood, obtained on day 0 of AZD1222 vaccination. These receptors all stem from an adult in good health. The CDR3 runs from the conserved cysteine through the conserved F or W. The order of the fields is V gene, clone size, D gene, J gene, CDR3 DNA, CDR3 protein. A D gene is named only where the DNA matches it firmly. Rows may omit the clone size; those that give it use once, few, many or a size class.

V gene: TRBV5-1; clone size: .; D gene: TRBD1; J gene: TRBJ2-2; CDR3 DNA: TGCGCCAGCAGCCTAGGACAGGGTAACACCGGGGAGCTGTTTTTT; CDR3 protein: CASSLGQGNTGELFF
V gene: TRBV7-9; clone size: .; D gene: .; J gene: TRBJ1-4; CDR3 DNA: TGTGCCAGCAGCAACCCACAGTTTCAAAATGAAAAACTGTTTTTT; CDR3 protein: CASSNPQFQNEKLFF
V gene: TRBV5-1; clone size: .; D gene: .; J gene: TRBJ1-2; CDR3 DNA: TGCGCCAGCAGCTCGAGTACGGGCTATGGCTACACCTTC; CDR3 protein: CASSSSTGYGYTF
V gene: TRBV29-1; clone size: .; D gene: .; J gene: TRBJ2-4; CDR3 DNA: TGCAGCGCCGCCGAGGCGAACATTCAGTACTTC; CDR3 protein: CSAAEANIQYF
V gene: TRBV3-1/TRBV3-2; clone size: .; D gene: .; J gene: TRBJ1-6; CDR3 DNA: TGTGCCAGCAGCCAAGATCCAGGGGCTTCACCCCTCCACTTT; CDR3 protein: CASSQDPGASPLHF
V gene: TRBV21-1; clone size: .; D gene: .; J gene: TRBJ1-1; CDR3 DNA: TGTGCCAGCAGCAAACCTTTCTCCAGGGGGTTGACTGAAGCTTTCTTT; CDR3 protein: CASSKPFSRGLTEAFF
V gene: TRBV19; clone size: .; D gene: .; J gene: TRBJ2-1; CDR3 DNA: TGTGCCAGTAGTACACCGAATGAGCAGTTCTTC; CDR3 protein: CASSTPNEQFF
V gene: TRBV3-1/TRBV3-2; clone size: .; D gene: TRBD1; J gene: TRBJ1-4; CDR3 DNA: TGTGCCAGCAGCCCCGGACAGGGGAATGAAAAACTGTTTTTT; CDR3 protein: CASSPGQGNEKLFF
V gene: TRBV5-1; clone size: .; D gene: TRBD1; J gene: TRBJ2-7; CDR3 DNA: TGCGCCAGCAGCTTGGCGGACAGGGACACCTACGAGCAGTACTTC; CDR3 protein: CASSLADRDTYEQYF
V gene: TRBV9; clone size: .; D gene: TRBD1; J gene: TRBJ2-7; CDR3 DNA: TGTGCCAGCAGCCCTCACGCAGGGACAGGGGACGAGCAGTACTTC; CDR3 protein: CASSPHAGTGDEQYF
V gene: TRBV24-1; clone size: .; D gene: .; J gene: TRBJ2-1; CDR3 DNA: TGTGCCACCAAACCAGGGACACAACCCTATTACAATGAGCAGTTCTTC; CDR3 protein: CATKPGTQPYYNEQFF
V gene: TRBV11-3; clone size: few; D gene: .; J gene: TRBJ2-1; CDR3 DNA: TGTGCCAGCAGCCGAACCCAGGTCAATGAGCAGTTCTTC; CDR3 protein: CASSRTQVNEQFF
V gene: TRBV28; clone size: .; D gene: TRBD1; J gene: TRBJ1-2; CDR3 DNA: TGTGCCAGCAGTTTGGGACAGGGAGATGGCTACACCTTC; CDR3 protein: CASSLGQGDGYTF
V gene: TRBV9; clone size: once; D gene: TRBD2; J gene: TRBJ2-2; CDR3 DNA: TGTGCCAGCAGCGTAGCGACTAGCGTAACCGGGGAGCTGTTTTTT; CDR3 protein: CASSVATSVTGELFF
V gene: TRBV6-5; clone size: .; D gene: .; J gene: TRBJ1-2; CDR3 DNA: TGTGCCAGCAATATGGGGGGTGGCTACACCTTC; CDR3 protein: CASNMGGGYTF
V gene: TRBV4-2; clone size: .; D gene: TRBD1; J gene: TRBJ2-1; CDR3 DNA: TGTGCCAGCAGCCAGCAATTGACAGGGGCGGTCAATGAGCAGTTCTTC; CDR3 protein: CASSQQLTGAVNEQFF
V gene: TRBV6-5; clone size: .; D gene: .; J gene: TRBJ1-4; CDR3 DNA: TGTGCCAGCAGTTACTCGGGCAACCCAGAAAAACTGTTTTTT; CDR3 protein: CASSYSGNPEKLFF
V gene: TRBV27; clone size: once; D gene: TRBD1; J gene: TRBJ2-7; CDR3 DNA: TGTGCCAGCAGTGACCAGGACAGGCCGCGTGAGCAGTACTTC; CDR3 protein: CASSDQDRPREQYF
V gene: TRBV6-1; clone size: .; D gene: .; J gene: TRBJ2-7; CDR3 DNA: TGTGCCAGCAGTGAAGCGGTCAGCGTCGCCGTCCCCTACGAGCAGTACTTC; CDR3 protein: CASSEAVSVAVPYEQYF
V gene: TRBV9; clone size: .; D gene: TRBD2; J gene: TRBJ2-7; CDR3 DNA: TGTGCCAGCAGCAAACGTAGTCGGGGACTAGCGGGAAGGTTGGTCTACGAGCAGTACTTC; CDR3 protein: CASSKRSRGLAGRLVYEQYF
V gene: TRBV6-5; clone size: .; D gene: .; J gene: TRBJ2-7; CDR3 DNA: TGTGCCAGCAGCGTAGGACGAAGCTCCTACGAGCAGTACTTC; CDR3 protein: CASSVGRSSYEQYF
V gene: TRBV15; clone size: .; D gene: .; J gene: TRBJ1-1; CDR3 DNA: TGTGCCACCAGCAGAGTTAAACGTGGATGGGAGAACACTGAAGCTTTCTTT; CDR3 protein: CATSRVKRGWENTEAFF
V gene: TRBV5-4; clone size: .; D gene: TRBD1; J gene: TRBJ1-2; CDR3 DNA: TGTGCCAGCAGCAACGACAGGGTGGTCACCTTC; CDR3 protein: CASSNDRVVTF
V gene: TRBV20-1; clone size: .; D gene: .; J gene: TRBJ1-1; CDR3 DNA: TGCAGTGCTAGTTGGGCTGCGAACACTGAAGCTTTCTTT; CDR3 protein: CSASWAANTEAFF
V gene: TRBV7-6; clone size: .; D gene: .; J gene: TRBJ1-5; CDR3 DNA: TGTGCCAGCAGCGTGGGATGGGGTCAGCCCCAGCATTTT; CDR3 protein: CASSVGWGQPQHF
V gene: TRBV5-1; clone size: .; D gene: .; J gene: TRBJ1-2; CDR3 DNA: TGCGCCAGCAGCTTGGGGCCGGCTGCTAACTATGGCTACACCTTC; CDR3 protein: CASSLGPAANYGYTF
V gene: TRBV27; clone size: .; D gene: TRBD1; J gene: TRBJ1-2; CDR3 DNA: TGTGCCAGCAGTCCGGGGACAGTCTATGGCTACACCTTC; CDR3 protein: CASSPGTVYGYTF
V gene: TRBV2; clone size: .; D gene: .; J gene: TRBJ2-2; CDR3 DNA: TGTGCCAGCCGAGCGGACAACACCGGGGAGCTGTTTTTT; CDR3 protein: CASRADNTGELFF